The 30 T cell receptor beta chains below all came from one sample that was sequenced in a study of control samples from healthy donors and cancer patients. Assay: immunoSEQ multiplex PCR; the TCRdb copy retains only in-frame clones and omits some. This sample has 50,000 or so clones, with about 93% found just once. What was sequenced was PBMCs. These receptors came from a woman between 50 and 59 years old with head and neck cancer.

The V call is TRBV24-1, the J call TRBJ2-6, with no clear D. This CDR3 has 14 residues. CDR1 and CDR2 (germline): KGHDR, SFDVKD. The ends were cut back, 0 bases at V and 7 bases at J, with 6 bases in the middle. CDR3 loop: CATSDLGIANVLTF. DNA for the CDR3: TGTGCCACCAGTGATTTGGGGATTGCCAACGTCCTGACTTTC.

The rearrangement uses TRBV24-1 and TRBJ2-7; D gene unclear. Germline assignment: CDR1 KGHDR and CDR2 SFDVKD. Trimming removed 0 bases from V and 4 bases from J, with 15 bases in between. The CDR3 consists of 16 residues. The CDR3 coding sequence is TGTGCCACCAGTGATTTGCGGTACGGACGAGTATACGAGCAGTACTTC. The encoded protein is CATSDLRYGRVYEQYF.

The rearrangement uses TRBV11-2 and TRBJ2-7; D is unresolved. The CDR3 extends over 14 amino acids. The germline V gene encodes CDR1 SGHAT and CDR2 FQNNGV. V dropped 0 bases and J dropped 1 base, with 7 bases sitting between them. The CDR3 loop reads CASSLEWGSYEQYF. The CDR3 nucleotides read TGTGCCAGCAGCTTAGAGTGGGGTTCCTACGAGCAGTACTTC.

V and J are TRBV7-9 and TRBJ2-3; 11 nucleotides line up with TRBD2. This CDR3 has 16 residues. Germline values: CDR1 SEHNR, CDR2 FQNEAQ (reference sequence). V trimming: 5 bases; J trimming: 3 bases; junction bases outside the gene matches: 7. CDR3 bases: TGTGCCAGCAGCCCCTTAGCGGGGGGGAAGACAGATACGCAGTATTTT. Residues: CASSPLAGGKTDTQYF.

This chain links TRBV29-1 with TRBJ1-3, with a possible D match to TRBD1 (5 bases). Germline V gene sequence: CDR1 SQVTM, CDR2 ANQGSEA. V was shortened by 6 bases and J by 0 bases, with 15 bases between the two germline ends. CDR3 size: 15 residues. The DNA for the CDR3 is TGCAGCGTCTGGGGGGACCGTGGCTCTGGAAACACCATATATTTT. Its protein is CSVWGDRGSGNTIYF. The whole variable domain, remainder taken from reference TRBV29-1 and TRBJ1-3, is SAVISQKPSRDICQRGTSLTIQCQVDSQVTMMFWYRQQPGQSLTLIATANQGSEATYESGFVIDKFPISRPNLTFSTLTVSNMSPEDSSIYLCSVWGDRGSGNTIYFGEGSWLTVV.

The V gene is TRBV28, the J gene TRBJ2-2; TRBD2 matches at 8 bases. This CDR3 comprises 15 residues. The germline CDR1 and CDR2 sequences are MDHEN and SYDVKM. Unmatched junction bases numbered 3, after V lost 2 bases and J lost 4 bases. This chain's CDR3 is CASSLRTSSTGELFF. DNA of the CDR3: TGTGCCAGCAGTTTAAGGACTAGCTCCACCGGGGAGCTGTTTTTT.

This clone has just one count. V usage is TRBV5-1 and J usage is TRBJ2-7; D gene unclear. V shed 1 base and J shed 0 bases, with 5 bases lying between them. CDR1 and CDR2 (germline): SGHRS, YFSETQ. This CDR3 has 13 amino acids. In DNA form, the CDR3 reads TGCGCCAGCAGCTTGACCGTCTCCTACGAGCAGTACTTC. It is translated as CASSLTVSYEQYF.

The genes are TRBV27 and TRBJ2-3; 14 nucleotides align to TRBD2. The length of the CDR3 is 15 residues. The junction had 2 bases not matched to a gene; V was cut back by 4 bases and J by 5 bases. Germline CDR1 is MNHEY and CDR2 is SMNVEV (reference sequence). This CDR3 reads CASSSGLAGEDTQYF. CDR3 nucleotides: TGTGCCAGCAGTTCGGGACTAGCGGGAGAAGATACGCAGTATTTT.

V is TRBV29-1 and J is TRBJ2-2, with D uncertain. Trimming stripped 3 bases from V and 2 bases from J, with 7 bases between. This CDR3 is 13 amino acids long. Germline assignment: CDR1 SQVTM and CDR2 ANQGSEA. CDR3 sequence: CSVEHTNTGELFF. The CDR3 bases are TGCAGCGTTGAGCACACTAACACCGGGGAGCTGTTTTTT.

The DNA of the CDR3 is TGTGCCACCCAGGGGTCCTACAATGAGCAGTTCTTC. Translated: CATQGSYNEQFF. The V gene is TRBV24-1, the J gene TRBJ2-1; possible D gene TRBD1, 6 bases. This CDR3 is 12 amino acids long. Deletions cut 9 bases from V and 1 base from J, with 6 bases between. Germline V gives CDR1 KGHDR, CDR2 SFDVKD.

The chain couples TRBV28 to TRBJ2-7; 12 positions match TRBD1. The CDR3 is made up of 16 amino acids. Germline trimming cut 5 bases from V and 5 bases from J; bases unmatched to any gene: 10. Germline V gene data show CDR1 as MDHEN and CDR2 as SYDVKM. The CDR3 here is CASSPRRGQGANEQYF. CDR3 coding DNA: TGTGCCAGCAGTCCGAGACGGGGACAGGGGGCAAACGAGCAGTACTTC.

This chain links TRBV4-1 with TRBJ1-1, with a weak D call TRBD1 (6 bases). V lost 4 bases and J 6 bases, leaving 18 bases between the germline ends. This CDR3 has 15 amino acids. Germline assignment: CDR1 MGHRA and CDR2 YSYEKL. The CDR3 nucleotides read TGCGCCAGCAGCCCGCTCGCCGGGGGCAACGCTGAAGCTTTCTTT. This translates into CASSPLAGGNAEAFF.

The gene calls are TRBV4-3 and TRBJ1-2, with D possibly matching TRBD1 (5 bases). Germline CDR1 LGHNA, CDR2 YSLEER. Trimming removed 0 bases from V and 6 bases from J, with 14 bases in between. The CDR3 has 15 residues. CDR3: CASSQDLGEGDGYTF. Here the CDR3 DNA reads TGCGCCAGCAGCCAAGATCTGGGGGAAGGGGATGGCTACACCTTC.

V usage is TRBV24-1 and J usage is TRBJ2-6; D gene uncertain. The CDR3 sequence is 17 residues long. Trimming took 0 bases from V and 0 from J, leaving 8 bases between them. Germline CDR1 and CDR2: KGHDR and SFDVKD. CDR3 amino acids: CATSDLPTASGANVLTF. In nucleotides, the CDR3 is TGTGCCACCAGTGATTTGCCCACGGCCTCTGGGGCCAACGTCCTGACTTTC.

CDR3 sequence: CASSPGLHSTDTQYF. In DNA, the CDR3 is TGTGCCAGTAGTCCGGGACTACATAGCACAGATACGCAGTATTTT. The gene calls are TRBV19 and TRBJ2-3; 7 nucleotides align to TRBD2. V shed 5 bases and J 0 bases; nucleotides not matched to a gene: 5. This CDR3 contains 15 residues. CDR1 is LNHDA, CDR2 SQIVND, per germline (reference sequence). Variable domain in full (rest from reference TRBV19 and TRBJ2-3): DGGITQSPKYLFRKEGQNVTLSCEQNLNHDAMYWYRQDPGQGLRLIYYSQIVNDFQKGDIAEGYSVSREKKESFPLTVTSAQKNPTAFYLCASSPGLHSTDTQYFGPGTRLTVL.

A remark on this clone: The junction shows a germline mismatch at one end, possibly a read error. The chain is built from TRBV7-3 and TRBJ2-3; D call uncertain. CDR3 length: 11 residues. CDR1 and CDR2 from the germline V gene are SGHTA and FQGTGA. The CDR3 spells CAGSLGDTQYF. Written as DNA, the CDR3 is TGTGCCGGCAGCTTGGGGGATACGCAGTATTTT.

The chain links TRBV29-1 to TRBJ1-2; D ambiguous. With 3 bases removed from V and 3 bases from J, the gap between germline ends came to 8 bases. CDR1 is SQVTM, CDR2 ANQGSEA, per germline. CDR3 length: 12 amino acids. CDR3 DNA: TGCAGCGTTGAGTTCACCCACTATGGCTACACCTTC. The encoded protein is CSVEFTHYGYTF. The variable domain in full, completed from reference TRBV29-1 and TRBJ1-2, reads SAVISQKPSRDICQRGTSLTIQCQVDSQVTMMFWYRQQPGQSLTLIATANQGSEATYESGFVIDKFPISRPNLTFSTLTVSNMSPEDSSIYLCSVEFTHYGYTFGSGTRLTVV.

The rearrangement links TRBV6-5 to TRBJ1-4; possibly TRBD1 for D (5 bases). Germline values: CDR1 MNHEY, CDR2 SVGAGI. This CDR3 has 16 residues. With 2 bases removed from V and 6 bases from J, the gap between germline ends came to 16 bases. For the CDR3, the DNA is TGTGCCAGCAGTTACCCGAAACAGGATTGGGATGAAAAACTGTTTTTT. Translated: CASSYPKQDWDEKLFF.

This clone was detected only once. The V gene is TRBV29-1, the J gene TRBJ1-1; TRBD1 agrees at 9 bases. Germline CDR1 and CDR2: SQVTM and ANQGSEA. Trimming at V came to 5 bases and at J to 0 bases, leaving 7 bases not matched to a gene. The CDR3 contains 15 residues. CDR3 nucleotide sequence: TGCAGCGTTCGGACAGGGGAACCCATGAACACTGAAGCTTTCTTT. Residues: CSVRTGEPMNTEAFF.

The chain carries TRBV11-2 and TRBJ1-6, with D tentatively TRBD1 (5 bases). Trimming cost V 5 bases and J 6 bases, with 14 bases left between them. This CDR3 spans 15 amino acids. Per the germline V gene, CDR1 is SGHAT and CDR2 is FQNNGV. CDR3 DNA sequence: TGTGCCAGCAGCCCGAGGGGCGGGGCTAATTCACCCCTCCACTTT. It yields the protein CASSPRGGANSPLHF.

CDR3 in DNA: TGTGCCAGTGGGAGACAGGGAATGGGCACTGAAGCTTTCTTT. Residues: CASGRQGMGTEAFF. The chain has TRBV2 and TRBJ1-1, with 7 nucleotides matching TRBD1. This CDR3 has 14 residues. J was trimmed by 4 bases and V by 9 bases; bases with no gene match: 11. Germline lookup yields CDR1 SNHLY and CDR2 FYNNEI. The full variable domain, with the rest looked up from reference TRBV2 and TRBJ1-1, is EPEVTQTPSHQVTQMGQEVILRCVPISNHLYFYWYRQILGQKVEFLVSFYNNEISEKSEIFDDQFSVERPDGSNFTLKIRSTKLEDSAMYFCASGRQGMGTEAFFGQGTRLTVV.

V gene TRBV2 combines with J gene TRBJ2-3; TRBD2 agrees at 7 bases. The CDR3 spans 15 residues. The V gene's germline CDR1 is SNHLY and CDR2 FYNNEI. J gave up 1 base and V 8 bases, and 9 bases lay outside the gene matches. The CDR3 nucleotides read TGTGCCAGCGGGTTAAGGAGCGGGGGCACAGATACGCAGTATTTT. It encodes CASGLRSGGTDTQYF. Using reference TRBV2 and TRBJ2-3 for the parts outside the CDR3, the full variable domain is EPEVTQTPSHQVTQMGQEVILRCVPISNHLYFYWYRQILGQKVEFLVSFYNNEISEKSEIFDDQFSVERPDGSNFTLKIRSTKLEDSAMYFCASGLRSGGTDTQYFGPGTRLTVL.

The DNA of the CDR3 is TGTGCCAGCAGTTTAAGCACGGGAGGCTACACCTTC. Translation: CASSLSTGGYTF. This chain connects TRBV28 to TRBJ1-2; D unresolved. The CDR3 runs 12 residues. Germline V lookup: CDR1 MDHEN, CDR2 SYDVKM. V was cut by 2 bases and J by 8 bases, with 9 bases left in between.

The V call is TRBV18, the J call TRBJ2-1; D is perhaps TRBD2 (6 bases). Per germline, CDR1 KGHSH and CDR2 LQKENI. The CDR3 length is 14 residues. V shed 0 bases and J shed 6 bases, with 9 bases lying between them. CDR3 in amino acids: CASSPPGSGNEQFF. CDR3 in DNA: TGTGCCAGCTCACCACCCGGGAGTGGCAATGAGCAGTTCTTC. Full variable domain (outside the CDR3, taken from reference TRBV18 and TRBJ2-1): NAGVMQNPRHLVRRRGQEARLRCSPMKGHSHVYWYRQLPEEGLKFMVYLQKENIIDESGMPKERFSAEFPKEGPSILRIQQVVRGDSAAYFCASSPPGSGNEQFFGPGTRLTVL.

The gene calls are TRBV27 and TRBJ1-2, with D tentatively TRBD1 (6 bases). In germline, CDR1 is MNHEY, CDR2 SMNVEV (reference sequence). Trimming stripped 6 bases from V and 7 bases from J, with 18 bases between. CDR3 length equals 14 residues. CDR3 nucleotide sequence: TGTGCCAGCAGCCTAGTTGGGGGGCAGGGTGGCTACACCTTC. It encodes CASSLVGGQGGYTF.

The rearrangement links TRBV2 to TRBJ2-6; 8 positions match TRBD1. Germline V gene lookup returns CDR1 SNHLY and CDR2 FYNNEI. The CDR3 sequence is 17 residues long. The V segment lost 4 bases and the J segment 0 bases; nucleotides outside the gene matches: 5. CDR3 region: CASSGDRPASGANVLTF. The CDR3, as DNA: TGTGCCAGCAGTGGGGACAGGCCAGCCTCTGGGGCCAACGTCCTGACTTTC.

There are a few counts of this clone. The rearrangement uses TRBV11-3 and TRBJ2-5; D is undetermined. Germline CDR1 reads SGHNT; CDR2 reads YENEEA. The CDR3 length is 13 residues. Trimming removed 3 bases from V and 4 bases from J, with 9 bases in between. CDR3 nucleotide sequence: TGTGCCAGCAGCTTGGGCCGTTCAGAGACCCAGTACTTC. It encodes CASSLGRSETQYF.

The chain joins TRBV29-1 to TRBJ2-3, with a possible D match to TRBD2 (6 bases). CDR1 SQVTM and CDR2 ANQGSEA come from the germline V gene. This CDR3 contains 14 residues. Deletions cut 8 bases from V and 0 bases from J, with 15 bases between. The CDR3 DNA follows: TGCAGCTTACAAAAAGGGACTAGCACAGATACGCAGTATTTT. Translation gives CSLQKGTSTDTQYF.

V usage is TRBV6-5 and J usage is TRBJ2-7, with a weak D call TRBD2 (7 bases). There are 14 residues in the CDR3. The germline V and J ends were trimmed by 8 bases and 4 bases, with 18 bases remaining between them. Germline values: CDR1 MNHEY, CDR2 SVGAGI. The CDR3 DNA reads TGTGCCAGCGCCACACGGGGGGCAGGGTACGAGCAGTACTTC. This sequence encodes CASATRGAGYEQYF.

J is TRBJ1-2 and V is TRBV3-1 (or the pseudogene TRBV3-2); 7 bases are shared with TRBD1. CDR3 length: 13 amino acids. V was clipped by 5 bases and J by 4 bases; unmatched bases: 4. CDR1 is LGHDT and CDR2 is YNNKEL in the germline V gene (reference sequence). This CDR3 is CASSGGQSYGYTF. CDR3 nucleotides: TGTGCCAGCAGCGGGGGACAGTCCTATGGCTACACCTTC.